This TCR beta chain derives from a study of T cell responses to AZD1222 COVID-19 vaccine. Study-wide points: When two AZD1222 doses had been given, Spike-specific TCR breadth and depth rose.

CDR1 is GTSNPN and CDR2 is SVGIG in the germline V gene (reference sequence). Trimming stripped 3 bases from V and 8 bases from J, with 20 bases between. CDR3 size: 15 residues. Here immunoSEQ multiplex PCR was the method, and the copy in TCRdb shows in-frame clones only, minus some. The table lists 200,000 to 250,000 clones, around 93% of them singletons, with less than 1.2% in the top ten. A note on this clone: Its antigen is as yet unknown.

This receptor was taken from an adult in good health. The chain recombines TRBV30 with TRBJ2-1; D possibly corresponds to TRBD2 (6 bases). The sequenced sample was peripheral blood, obtained on day 0 of MenACWY control vaccination. The CDR3 coding sequence is TGTGCCTGGAGCGCCCGGGACTCCCCATACGATGAGCAGTTCTTC. Amino acids: CAWSARDSPYDEQFF.